This T cell receptor beta chain came from a study of blood T cells in healthy people across ages. About the research overall: In model experiments, template switching was able to capture about one barcoded beta molecule for every two T cells that were present.

Study-wide results and limits: Strong correlation existed between TCR beta diversity and naive T cell percentage. Long-lived donors exceeded aged donors in naive CD4+ cells and diversity.

Remarks on this clonotype: Its target is unknown.

With a J-beta primer mix and a sample-barcoded 5' primer, a second PCR ran about 7 to 11 cycles. TCRdb fed the 5' RACE reads into MiXCR, producing one record per CDR3 protein. The table records hundreds of thousands of distinct CDR3 sequences, about 43% of them present only once. Deletions cut 5 bases from V and 15 bases from J, with 26 bases between. From germline, CDR1 is SGHVS and CDR2 FQNEAQ. This CDR3 is 15 amino acids long. Each donor had around 10 milliliters of peripheral blood drawn. The TCR sequence derives from a man older than 75 in good health. The V call is TRBV7-8, the J call TRBJ2-1, with D maybe TRBD2 (7 bases). Sequenced sample: blood. In DNA, the CDR3 is TGTGCCAGCAGCAGGGGTGGGGGGGCTCTCGTTAGGGCGTTCTTC. Amino acids: CASSRGGGALVRAFF.